This T cell receptor beta chain was documented in a study of blood T cell repertoires in COVID-19. Across the whole study: The origin of the acute and convalescent COVID-19 samples was the United States, Italy and Spain. PBMCs, B-cell-depleted T cells, or T cells provided the cDNA or gDNA that made up the material.

Germline CDR1 and CDR2: LGHNA and YNFKEQ. Trimming cost V 0 bases and J 0 bases, with 8 bases left between them. CDR3 length: 15 residues. Methods used by the authors: How many nucleated cells were present was estimated from reference gene primer amplification. The repertoire was sequenced with immunoSEQ multiplex PCR; TCRdb's copy has only in-frame clones and lacks some. V and J calls and clone size are those listed in that table; D and trimming were worked out from the DNA. The profile covers 200,000 to 250,000 clones, with 80% to 90% appearing a single time and around 9% taken by the ten largest. Sequenced sample: PBMCs or T cells enriched from blood (not recorded which). This chain links TRBV4-2 with TRBJ1-2, with D unresolved. The receptor's source is a man between 35 and 55 years old who had recovered from COVID-19. In DNA form, the CDR3 reads TGTGCCAGCAGCCAAGATCAGGCCTCTAACTATGGCTACACCTTC. Residues: CASSQDQASNYGYTF.